This entry describes one TCR beta chain. This clonotype was counted ten times or more. Its cognate antigen has yet to be identified. No much larger clone exists at a distance of one base, and base qualities are not known. The iRepertoire nested amplicon-rescue multiplex PCR (arm-PCR) platform was used to amplify TCR alpha and beta CDR3 regions from RNA. The input for one-step reverse transcription and amplification was roughly 85-400 ng of either tissue mRNA or PBMC total RNA. After bead purification, a secondary multiplex PCR added Illumina adapters, and libraries were gel-purified between 200 and 400 bp. The libraries contained internal 6-nucleotide barcodes that were used for demultiplexing. Sequencing of the libraries was done on an Illumina MiSeq using 2x220 or 2x250 nucleotide paired-end reads. The source study handled its data this way. Paired reads were merged using FLASH 1.2.11 and were aligned to the GRCh37 human genome using BWA-MEM, after which TRA and TRB reads were extracted. For V and J assignment, an IMGT-derived reference of cassette sequences and CDR3 motifs that included pseudogenes was used. Reads were translated in three frames, and productive CDR3s were defined by a C…FGXG motif without stop codons. Unique combinations of V-J cassette pair and CDR3 amino acid sequence were defined as clonotypes. Filtering of reads was based on Hamming distance, with the threshold set by the sequence error rate of each sample in mapped regions. The public sequencing data were trimmed at Q25 with fastp and processed into clonotypes with MiXCR by TCRdb, which kept only in-frame beta chains. One record per CDR3 amino acid sequence lists the most common genes and DNA. TCRdb, not the authors, supplied the V and J calls. The sample table lists 90,000 to 110,000 distinct CDR3 sequences, approximately 26% of them with a count of one. The ten largest clones take up roughly 37% of the sample.

This specimen belongs to a study of glioma-infiltrating T cells (dated by TCRdb to 2015 to 2016). With regard to the full study: Sequencing of TCR alpha- and beta-chain repertoires was performed on glioma tissue, on non-neoplastic brain tissue, and on matched peripheral blood mononuclear cells. To gauge divergence between tissue and blood T-cell populations, every tissue-infiltrating repertoire was compared against the peripheral blood repertoire from the same patient. The paired cohort comprised three low-grade glioma patients, about eight primary glioblastoma patients and three non-glioma patients contributing non-neoplastic brain tissue. What the study reported, not specific to this receptor: Group comparisons were based on small numbers of patients: three non-neoplastic, three low-grade glioma and eight glioblastoma patients. VJ-independent divergence between tissue and blood was found to be below expectation in non-neoplastic patients but above expectation in all gliomas, particularly low-grade gliomas. Very few CDR3 sequences were found to be shared between tissue and blood, and this scarcity was attributed to high CDR3 diversity and limited sampling.

The source material was glioma tissue, nonneoplastic brain tissue, or PBMCs (not recorded which). This receptor was obtained from a human donor with low-grade glioma or glioblastoma, undergoing nonglioma brain surgery, or in good health (not recorded which).

The CDR3 amino acid sequence is: CSAPSASGQPQHF. The DNA sequence is TGCAGTGCTCCATCGGCGAGCGGGCAGCCCCAGCATTTT. The chain is made from TRBV20-1 and TRBJ1-5; the D gene cannot be named for sure. The CDR3 measures 13 amino acids from cysteine to phenylalanine. Here the CDR3 DNA is all that survives: 39 bases in frame from base 1. According to the germline V gene (reference sequence), CDR1 reads DFQATT and CDR2 reads SNEGSKA. Trimming removed 5 bases from V and 7 bases from J, leaving 15 bases between the germline ends.